The present entry profiles one T cell receptor (beta chain) with its context. Authors' processing steps: Quantification of nucleated cells was approximated via reference gene primer amplification. Method: immunoSEQ multiplex PCR; TCRdb's copy keeps in-frame clones and lacks some. Clone size and the V and J calls come from that table; the DNA yielded D and trimming. The table lists some 220,000 clones, over 90% of them singletons, with 0.8% to 0.95% in the top ten. V trimming: 5 bases; J trimming: 3 bases; junction bases outside the gene matches: 6. The CDR3 covers 15 residues. From germline, CDR1 is MNHEY and CDR2 SMNVEV (reference sequence). Seattle researchers signed up patients amid active infection and tracked them longitudinally. The data stem from a study of blood T cell repertoires in COVID-19. The overall study: Sites in the United States, Italy and Spain provided acute and convalescent COVID-19 samples. The cDNA or gDNA used as material had been derived from T cells, B-cell-depleted T cells, or PBMCs.

V usage is TRBV27 and J usage is TRBJ1-5; 8 nucleotides line up with TRBD1. This clonotype was obtained from a man aged 25 to 45 with COVID-19, enrolled during active disease. Sample: peripheral blood. As DNA, the CDR3 is TGTGCCAGCAGTCGGGGACAGGAATACAATCAGCCCCAGCATTTT. Protein sequence: CASSRGQEYNQPQHF.